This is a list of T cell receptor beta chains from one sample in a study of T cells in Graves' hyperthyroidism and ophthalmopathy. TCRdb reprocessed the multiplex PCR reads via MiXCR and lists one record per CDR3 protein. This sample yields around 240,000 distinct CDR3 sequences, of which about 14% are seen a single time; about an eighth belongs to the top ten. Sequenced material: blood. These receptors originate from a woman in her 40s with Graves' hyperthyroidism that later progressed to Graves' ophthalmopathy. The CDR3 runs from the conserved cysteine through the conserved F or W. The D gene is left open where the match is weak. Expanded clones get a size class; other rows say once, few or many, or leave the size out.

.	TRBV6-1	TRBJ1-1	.	TGTGCCAGCAGTTGGGGCGGGAACACTGAAGCTTTCTTT	CASSWGGNTEAFF
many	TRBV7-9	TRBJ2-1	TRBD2	TGTGCCAGCAGCCCCCCCCTAGCGGGAGGCCTCTATCACTACAATGAGCAGTTCTTC	CASSPPLAGGLYHYNEQFF
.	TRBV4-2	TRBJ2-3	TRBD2	TGTGCCAGCAGCCTTGGACTAGCGGGAGCTCTGGGAGATACGCAGTATTTT	CASSLGLAGALGDTQYF
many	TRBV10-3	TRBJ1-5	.	TGTGCCATCAGTCGTGGTAGCAATCAGCCCCAGCATTTT	CAISRGSNQPQHF
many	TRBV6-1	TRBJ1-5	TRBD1	TGTGCCAGCAGTACTCACAGGGGTGAGAGCAATCAGCCCCAGCATTTT	CASSTHRGESNQPQHF
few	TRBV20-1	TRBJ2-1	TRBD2	TGCAGTGCTAGAGTGTTAGCGGGGCCCCCGAATGAGCAGTTCTTC	CSARVLAGPPNEQFF
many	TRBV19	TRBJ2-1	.	TGTGCCAGTAGTATAGAAGAAAACAAATTCAATGAGCAGTTCTTC	CASSIEENKFNEQFF
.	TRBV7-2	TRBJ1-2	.	TGTGCCGGAAGCATCGGGCCAGCGGCCTATTTTAGGACCTTC	CAGSIGPAAYFRTF
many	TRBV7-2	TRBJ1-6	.	TGTGCCAGCAGCCTCGTCGGGGGGGGCTCACCCCTCCACTTT	CASSLVGGGSPLHF
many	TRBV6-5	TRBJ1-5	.	TGTGCCAGCAGTTACTCGAAGCCTAGCAATCAGCCCCAGCATTTT	CASSYSKPSNQPQHF
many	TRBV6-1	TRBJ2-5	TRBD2	TGTGCCAGCACTAACTGGGAGGGTCGAGAGACCCAGTACTTC	CASTNWEGRETQYF
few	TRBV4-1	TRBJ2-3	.	TGCGCCAGCAGCAACCCTAGAGGGGGCGGGACTAGCACAGATACGCAGTATTTT	CASSNPRGGGTSTDTQYF
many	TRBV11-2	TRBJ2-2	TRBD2	TGTGCCAGCAGCTTAGCCCTAGCGGGAACCGGGGAGCTGTTTTTT	CASSLALAGTGELFF
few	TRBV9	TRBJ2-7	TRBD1	TGTGCCAGCAGCGCGTCCCGGGACAGGAACACCGCCTACGAGCAGTACTTC	CASSASRDRNTAYEQYF
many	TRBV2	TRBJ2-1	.	TGTGCCAGCAGCAGCCGGGACTTGGGGCTGTACAATGAGCAGTTCTTC	CASSSRDLGLYNEQFF
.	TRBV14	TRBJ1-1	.	TGTGCCAGCAGCCAGGGGACTCGACTTGAAGCTTTCTTT	CASSQGTRLEAFF
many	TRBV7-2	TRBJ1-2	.	TGTGCCAGCAGCCCCAACGGGGGGCGGGGCTACACCTTC	CASSPNGGRGYTF
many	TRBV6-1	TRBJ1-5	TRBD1	TGTGCCAGCAGGGGCCCGGGACAGGGCCTCGTTCGTCAAATTGCGGTCAGTCAGCCCCAGCATTTT	CASRGPGQGLVRQIAVSQPQHF
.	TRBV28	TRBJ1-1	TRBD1	TGTGCCAGCAGACCTAGAAGGGGACAGGATGAAGCTTTCTTT	CASRPRRGQDEAFF
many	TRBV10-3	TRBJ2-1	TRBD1	TGTGCCATCAGTGAGCGAAACAGGGGGAGCTCCTACAATGAGCAGTTCTTC	CAISERNRGSSYNEQFF
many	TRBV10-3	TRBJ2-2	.	TGTGCCATCAGTCCCCTGGGGGCCGGGGAGCTGTTTTTT	CAISPLGAGELFF
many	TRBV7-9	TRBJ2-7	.	TGTGCCAGCAGCAACAGGGAGGTGTTCGAGCAGTACTTC	CASSNREVFEQYF
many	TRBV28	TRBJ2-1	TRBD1	TGTGCCAGCCGGCACGCAGACAGGGGGGTTAGTGAGCAGTTCTTC	CASRHADRGVSEQFF
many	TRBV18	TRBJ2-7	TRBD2	TGTGCCAGCTCACCACCGGCTAGCGGGAGGGCCGACGAGCAGTACTTC	CASSPPASGRADEQYF
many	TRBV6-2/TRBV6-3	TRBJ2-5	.	TGTGCCAGCAGTTACCTTTCTATGACCTTAGGGGAAGAGACCCAGTACTTC	CASSYLSMTLGEETQYF
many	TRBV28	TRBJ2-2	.	TGTGCCAGCAGTTTTGAGAAGGGGGACACCGGGGAGCTGTTTTTT	CASSFEKGDTGELFF
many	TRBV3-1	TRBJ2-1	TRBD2	TGTGCCAGCAGCCATAACTGGCGGGAGCGCAATGAGCAGTTCTTC	CASSHNWRERNEQFF
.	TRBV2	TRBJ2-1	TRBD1	TGTGCCAGCACCCGGACAGGGTCTGGCAATGAGCAGTTCTTC	CASTRTGSGNEQFF
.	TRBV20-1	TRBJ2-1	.	TGCAGTGCTGCAGTACCCGGGAGCTCCTACAATGAGCAGTTCTTC	CSAAVPGSSYNEQFF
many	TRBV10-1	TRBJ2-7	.	TGCGCCAGCAGTGCCCAGGTGGCGGGCGAGCAGTACTTC	CASSAQVAGEQYF
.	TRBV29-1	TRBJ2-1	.	TGCGCCCCGATCCCCACGGGCGGGAATGAGCAGTTCTTC	CAPIPTGGNEQFF
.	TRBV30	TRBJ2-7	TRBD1	TGTGCCTGGAGTACCGGGACAGGGGGCTACGAGCAGTACTTC	CAWSTGTGGYEQYF
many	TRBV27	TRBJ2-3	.	TGTGCCAGCAGTACAAGTCTAGCAGTGATCACAGATACGCAGTATTTT	CASSTSLAVITDTQYF
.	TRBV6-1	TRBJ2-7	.	TGTGCCAGCAAAATGGCTTCTTCGGACGAGCAGTACTTC	CASKMASSDEQYF
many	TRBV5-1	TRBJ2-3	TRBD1	TGCGCCAGCAGCACATCGGGACAGACCACAGATACGCAGTATTTT	CASSTSGQTTDTQYF
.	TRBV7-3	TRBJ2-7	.	TGTGCCAGCAGCCCCACCGGGGGGCGCGGCGCGGACGAGCAGTACTTC	CASSPTGGRGADEQYF
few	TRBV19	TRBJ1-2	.	TGTGCCAGTAGTATAGATAAACGGGCCTATGGCTACACCTTC	CASSIDKRAYGYTF
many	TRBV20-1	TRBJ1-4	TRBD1	TGCAGTGCTCCTGGACAGGGGGTACATGAAAAACTGTTTTTT	CSAPGQGVHEKLFF
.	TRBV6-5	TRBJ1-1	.	TGTGCCAGCAGTTACCGCGTCGAATATGAAGCTTTCTTT	CASSYRVEYEAFF
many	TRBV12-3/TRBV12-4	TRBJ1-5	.	TGTGCCAGCAGTTTAAGGGGGGGCGGGCAGCCCCAGCATTTT	CASSLRGGGQPQHF
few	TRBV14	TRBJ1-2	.	TGTGCCAGCCTTGGGGTGGCTTTAATTGGCTACACCTTC	CASLGVALIGYTF
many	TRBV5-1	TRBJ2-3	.	TGCGCCAGCAGCCCGGACCCAAGAAGCACAGATACGCAGTATTTT	CASSPDPRSTDTQYF
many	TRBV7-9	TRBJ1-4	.	TGTGCCAGCACTGAAGGCTCCTTAAATGAAAAACTGTTTTTT	CASTEGSLNEKLFF
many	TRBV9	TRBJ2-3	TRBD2	TGTGCCAGCAGCGTAGGTGATAGCGGGATAGATACGCAGTATTTT	CASSVGDSGIDTQYF
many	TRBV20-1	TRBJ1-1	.	TGCAGTGCTAGACCTGCTGTGTACATGAACACTGAAGCTTTCTTT	CSARPAVYMNTEAFF
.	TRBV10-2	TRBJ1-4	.	TGCGCCGGCAGTGTGTCAGAAGAAAAACTGTTTTTT	CAGSVSEEKLFF
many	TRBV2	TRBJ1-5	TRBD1	TGTGCCAGTGGACAGGGCTATCAGCCCCAGCATTTT	CASGQGYQPQHF
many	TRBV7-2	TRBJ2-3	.	TGTGCCAGCAGCTTTGACGCAGGGCCCGATACGCAGTATTTT	CASSFDAGPDTQYF
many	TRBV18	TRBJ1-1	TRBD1	TGTGCCAGCTCACAGGGACAGGGGAGCACTGAAGCTTTCTTT	CASSQGQGSTEAFF
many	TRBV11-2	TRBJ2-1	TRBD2	TGTGCCAGCAACTCCTGGAGGGAGGGTGGTAATGAGCAGTTCTTC	CASNSWREGGNEQFF
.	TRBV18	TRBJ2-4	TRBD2	TGTGCCAGCTCACCTCAAGGACTAGCCGGCGCCAAAAACATTCAGTACTTC	CASSPQGLAGAKNIQYF
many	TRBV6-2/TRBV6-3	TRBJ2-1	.	TGTGCCAGCAGTTACTCCCCGAGATACAGGGTATCTGAGTTCGGGTCCTACAATGAGCAGTTCTTC	CASSYSPRYRVSEFGSYNEQFF
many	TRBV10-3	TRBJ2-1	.	TGTGCCATCAGCCTTGACAGCAATGAGCAGTTCTTC	CAISLDSNEQFF